A selection of T cell receptor beta chains follows, all from one sample in a study of blood T cell repertoires in COVID-19. Data came from immunoSEQ multiplex PCR; TCRdb stores just in-frame clones and leaves some out. Of hundreds of thousands of clones listed, around 90% are singletons. Sample: PBMCs or T cells enriched from blood (not recorded which). The receptors stem from a man in his fifties or sixties who had recovered from COVID-19. Both conserved end residues are part of each CDR3.

J	V	CDR3
TRBJ2-4	TRBV7-3	CASSFGPRGIQYF
TRBJ2-1	TRBV13	CASSLFGGGNNEQFF
TRBJ1-6	TRBV11-2	CASSFGQQGALWF
TRBJ1-3	TRBV18	CASSPRQGSGNTIYF
TRBJ1-5	TRBV5-1	CASSLGTGNQPQHF
TRBJ2-3	TRBV4-3	CASSQETPPGGADTQYF
TRBJ1-5	TRBV27	CASSPGGWGRPQHF
TRBJ2-1	TRBV7-9	CASSLVTGGANEQFF
TRBJ1-4	TRBV6-5	CASHRQDEGEKLFF
TRBJ1-1	TRBV4-1	CASSQESRGANTEAFF
TRBJ1-6	TRBV15	CATSRDYGGQTNSPLHF
TRBJ2-7	TRBV28	CASSSPAGPRAEQYF
TRBJ2-5	TRBV9	CASSATGRKETQYF
TRBJ2-1	TRBV5-8	CASSGVLDSPFF
TRBJ2-1	TRBV10-3	CAITPGTGLAGGGSYNEQFF
TRBJ1-5	TRBV6-5	CASSPTGVGQPQHF
TRBJ2-7	TRBV18	CASSRTGQGKNEQYF
TRBJ2-1	TRBV27	CASSPRTSGGGYNEQFF
TRBJ2-1	TRBV7-2	CASSLGEGSYNEQFF
TRBJ2-7	TRBV7-9	CASSPTTGYEQYF
TRBJ2-3	TRBV27	CASKGAGVLNTQYF
TRBJ1-6	TRBV19	CASRTGSGTAYNSPLHF
TRBJ1-1	TRBV2	CASKGQGITEAFF
TRBJ2-1	TRBV10-1	CASSEITLAVCNEQFF
TRBJ2-1	TRBV6-1	CASSEGPGLARSSEQFF
TRBJ1-1	TRBV18	CASSPQGARGEAFF
TRBJ1-2	TRBV19	CASSIIQGTRHGYTF
TRBJ1-3	TRBV6-6	CASSPRQGGYSGNTIYF
TRBJ1-1	TRBV5-1	CASTPLGGNTEAFF
TRBJ2-2	TRBV4-1	CASSLWTGGRGGELFF
TRBJ1-5	TRBV5-5	CASSLGLETGGTGSNQPQHF
TRBJ2-1	TRBV7-6	CASTRLGGLNEQFF
TRBJ2-7	TRBV6-5	CASSYSLAGVYEQYF
TRBJ1-1	TRBV7-9	CASSKDRLNTEAFF
TRBJ2-5	TRBV30	CAWSVPSWRETQYF
TRBJ2-5	TRBV11-2	CASSLGSSGSYQETQYF
TRBJ2-7	TRBV12-3/TRBV12-4	CASMPGGRNEQYF
TRBJ1-5	TRBV29-1	CSVMEPNQPQHF
TRBJ2-7	TRBV3-1/TRBV3-2	CASSQRGGTGYEQYF
TRBJ2-7	TRBV10-3	CAIRDAGVEQYF
TRBJ2-7	TRBV7-2	CASSPRREGHYEQYF
TRBJ1-2	TRBV5-5	CASSLSAGAEGYTF
TRBJ2-3	TRBV11-2	CASSSGASGGPKQYF
TRBJ2-2	TRBV4-3	CASSQRDSYTGELFF
TRBJ1-1	TRBV7-2	CASSLTGQANTEAFF
TRBJ2-2	TRBV7-9	CASSLSTGELFF
TRBJ1-1	TRBV4-1	CASSQGDRNTEAFF
TRBJ2-3	TRBV13	CASSTSRATDTQYF
TRBJ2-7	TRBV12-3/TRBV12-4	CASRQGRYEQYF
TRBJ1-2	TRBV27	CASSFEAWGGRGYTF
TRBJ1-2	TRBV7-2	CASSSNPGPPGGGYTF
TRBJ2-1	TRBV3-1/TRBV3-2	CASTPLSGEQFF
TRBJ1-6	TRBV6-5	CASSYGQGIHPLHF
TRBJ1-3	TRBV28	CASSIRQGRSGNTIYF